This TCR beta chain originates from a study of blood T cell repertoires in COVID-19. On the study more broadly: Both acute and convalescent COVID-19 samples were obtained from the United States, Italy and Spain. T cells, B-cell-depleted T cells, or PBMCs supplied cDNA or gDNA.

Authors' data handling: Amplification with reference gene primers provided the estimates of nucleated cell counts. The data were produced by immunoSEQ multiplex PCR, yet TCRdb's version contains in-frame clones alone and is incomplete. From that table come the V and J calls and clone size; the DNA was used to work out D and trimming. The sample has about 330,000 clones; over 70% are singletons. Self-reported history from a screening survey and questionnaire set each donor's cohort. The V segment lost 2 bases and the J segment 3 bases; nucleotides outside the gene matches: 7. CDR3 length equals 16 residues. The germline CDR1 and CDR2 sequences are SGHRS and YFSETQ.

The sequence was obtained from a man aged 25 to 40 who had recovered from COVID-19. This chain joins TRBV5-1 and TRBJ1-1; 10 bases map to TRBD1. The sequenced sample consisted of PBMCs or T cells enriched from blood (not recorded which). The CDR3 DNA follows: TGCGCCAGCAGCTTTAGAAGACAGGGGGCGGACACTGAAGCTTTCTTT. This translates into CASSFRRQGADTEAFF.